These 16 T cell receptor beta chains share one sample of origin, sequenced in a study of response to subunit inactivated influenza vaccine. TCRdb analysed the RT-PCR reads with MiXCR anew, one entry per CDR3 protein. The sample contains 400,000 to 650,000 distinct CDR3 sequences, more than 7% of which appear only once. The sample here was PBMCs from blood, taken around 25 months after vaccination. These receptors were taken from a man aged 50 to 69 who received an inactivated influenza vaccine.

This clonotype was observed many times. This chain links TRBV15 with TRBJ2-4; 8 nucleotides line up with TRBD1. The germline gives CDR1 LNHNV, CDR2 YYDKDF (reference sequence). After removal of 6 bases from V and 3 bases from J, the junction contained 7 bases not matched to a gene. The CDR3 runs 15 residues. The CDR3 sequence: CATRLDRGGKNIQYF. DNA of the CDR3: TGTGCCACCAGACTAGACAGGGGCGGCAAAAACATTCAGTACTTC.

The CDR3 DNA sequence: TGTGCCAGCAGCCTTAGCGATCTCCAATCAGATACGCAGTATTTT. Residues: CASSLSDLQSDTQYF. The rearrangement uses TRBV7-2 and TRBJ2-3; weak D call: TRBD2 (5 bases). CDR3 length: 15 amino acids. V was clipped by 5 bases and J by 4 bases, with 16 bases between them. Germline loops: CDR1 SGHTA, CDR2 FQGNSA.

Here the CDR3 DNA reads TGTGCCAGCACCGGGGACAGGGGGTATGCAGATACGCAGTATTTT. It specifies CASTGDRGYADTQYF. The chain carries TRBV12-3 or TRBV12-4 and TRBJ2-3; TRBD1 aligns across 11 bases. J was trimmed by 4 bases and V by 7 bases; bases with no gene match: 7. The CDR3 length is 15 residues.

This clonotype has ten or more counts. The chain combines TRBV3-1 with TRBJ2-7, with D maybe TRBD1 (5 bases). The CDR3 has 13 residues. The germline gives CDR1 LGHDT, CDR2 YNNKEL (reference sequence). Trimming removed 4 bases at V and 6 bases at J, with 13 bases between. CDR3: CASSLQGLREQYF. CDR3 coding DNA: TGTGCCAGCAGCCTCCAGGGATTACGCGAGCAGTACTTC.

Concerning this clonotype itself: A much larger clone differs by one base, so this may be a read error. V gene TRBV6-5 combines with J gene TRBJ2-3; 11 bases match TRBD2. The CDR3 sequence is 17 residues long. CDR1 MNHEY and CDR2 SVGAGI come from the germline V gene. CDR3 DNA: TGTGCCGGCAGTTACTCCTCCTTAGCGGGAGGGGCAGATACGCAGTATTTT. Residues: CAGSYSSLAGGADTQYF.

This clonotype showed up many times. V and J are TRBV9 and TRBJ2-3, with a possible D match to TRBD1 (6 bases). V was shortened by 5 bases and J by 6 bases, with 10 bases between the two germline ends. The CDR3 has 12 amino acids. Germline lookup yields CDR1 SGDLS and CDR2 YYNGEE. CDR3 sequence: CASRGTGDTQYF. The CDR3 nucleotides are TGTGCCAGCAGGGGAACAGGGGATACGCAGTATTTT.

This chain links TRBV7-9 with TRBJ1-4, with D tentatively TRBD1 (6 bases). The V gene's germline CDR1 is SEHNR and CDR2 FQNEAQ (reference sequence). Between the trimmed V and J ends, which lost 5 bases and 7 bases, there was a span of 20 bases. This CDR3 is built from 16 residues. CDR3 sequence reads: CASSPRTGSEIEKLFF. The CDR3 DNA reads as TGTGCCAGCAGCCCTCGTACAGGGAGCGAAATTGAAAAACTGTTTTTT.

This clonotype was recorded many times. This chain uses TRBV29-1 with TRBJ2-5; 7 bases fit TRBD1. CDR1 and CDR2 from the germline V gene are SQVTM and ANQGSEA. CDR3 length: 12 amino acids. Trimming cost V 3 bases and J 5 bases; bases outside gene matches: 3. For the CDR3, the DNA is TGCAGCGTTGAGGACAGGCGGGAGACCCAGTACTTC. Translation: CSVEDRRETQYF. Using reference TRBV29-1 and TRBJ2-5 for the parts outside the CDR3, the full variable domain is SAVISQKPSRDICQRGTSLTIQCQVDSQVTMMFWYRQQPGQSLTLIATANQGSEATYESGFVIDKFPISRPNLTFSTLTVSNMSPEDSSIYLCSVEDRRETQYFGPGTRLLVL.

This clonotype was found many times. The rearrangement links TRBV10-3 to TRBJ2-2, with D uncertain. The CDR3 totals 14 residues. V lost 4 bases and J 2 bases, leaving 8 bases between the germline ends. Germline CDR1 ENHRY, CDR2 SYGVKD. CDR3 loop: CAISVEINTGELFF. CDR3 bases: TGTGCCATCAGTGTAGAGATTAACACCGGGGAGCTGTTTTTT.

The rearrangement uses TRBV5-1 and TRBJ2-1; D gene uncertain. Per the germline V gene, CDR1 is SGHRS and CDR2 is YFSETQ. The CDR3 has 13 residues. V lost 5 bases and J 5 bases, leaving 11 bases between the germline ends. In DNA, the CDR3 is TGCGCCAGCAGGTTACACCAAAACAATGAGCAGTTCTTC. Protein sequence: CASRLHQNNEQFF.

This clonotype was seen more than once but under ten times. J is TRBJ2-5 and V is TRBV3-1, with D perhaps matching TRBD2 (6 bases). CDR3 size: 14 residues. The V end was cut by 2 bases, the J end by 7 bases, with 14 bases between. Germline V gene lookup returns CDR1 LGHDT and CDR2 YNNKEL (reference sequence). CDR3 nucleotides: TGTGCCAGCAGCCAATACCAGGGAGGTACGACCCAGTACTTC. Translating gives CASSQYQGGTTQYF.

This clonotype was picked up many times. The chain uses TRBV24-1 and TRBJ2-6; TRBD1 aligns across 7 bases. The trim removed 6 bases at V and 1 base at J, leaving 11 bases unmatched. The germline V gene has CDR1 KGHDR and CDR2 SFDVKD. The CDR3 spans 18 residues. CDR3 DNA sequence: TGTGCCACCAGTCCGGGACAGAGCCTTATTTCTGGGGCCAACGTCCTGACTTTC. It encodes CATSPGQSLISGANVLTF.

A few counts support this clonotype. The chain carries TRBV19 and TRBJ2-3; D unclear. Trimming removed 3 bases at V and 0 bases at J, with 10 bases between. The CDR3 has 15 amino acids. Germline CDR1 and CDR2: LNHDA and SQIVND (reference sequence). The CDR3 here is CASSMRPRSTDTQYF. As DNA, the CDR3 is TGTGCCAGTAGTATGAGGCCTCGGAGCACAGATACGCAGTATTTT. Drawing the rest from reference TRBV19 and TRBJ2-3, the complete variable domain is DGGITQSPKYLFRKEGQNVTLSCEQNLNHDAMYWYRQDPGQGLRLIYYSQIVNDFQKGDIAEGYSVSREKKESFPLTVTSAQKNPTAFYLCASSMRPRSTDTQYFGPGTRLTVL.

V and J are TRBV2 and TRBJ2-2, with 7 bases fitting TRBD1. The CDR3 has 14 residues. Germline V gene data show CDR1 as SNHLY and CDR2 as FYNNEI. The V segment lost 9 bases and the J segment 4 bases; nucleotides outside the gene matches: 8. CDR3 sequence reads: CASRGQEVTGELFF. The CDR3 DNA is TGTGCCAGTAGGGGGCAGGAGGTCACCGGGGAGCTGTTTTTT.

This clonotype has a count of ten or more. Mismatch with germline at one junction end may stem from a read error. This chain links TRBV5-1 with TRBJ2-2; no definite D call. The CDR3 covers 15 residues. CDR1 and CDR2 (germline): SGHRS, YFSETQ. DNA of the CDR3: TGTGCCAGCAGCTTATTAGGATCGAACACCGGGGAGCTGTTTTTT. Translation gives CASSLLGSNTGELFF. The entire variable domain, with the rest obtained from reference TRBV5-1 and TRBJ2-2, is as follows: KAGVTQTPRYLIKTRGQQVTLSCSPISGHRSVSWYQQTPGQGLQFLFEYFSETQRNKGNFPGRFSGRQFSNSRSEMNVSTLELGDSALYLCASSLLGSNTGELFFGEGSRLTVL.

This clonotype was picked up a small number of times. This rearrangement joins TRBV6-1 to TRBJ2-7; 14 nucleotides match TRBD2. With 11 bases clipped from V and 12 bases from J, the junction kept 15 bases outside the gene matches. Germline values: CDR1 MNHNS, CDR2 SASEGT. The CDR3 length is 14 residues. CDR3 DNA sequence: TGTGCCTCTACCTCCCCGGGACTAGCGGGAGACGCGTACTTC. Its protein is CASTSPGLAGDAYF.